The 13 T cell receptor beta chains below were found in one sample sequenced in a study of blood T cell repertoires in COVID-19. Sequenced by immunoSEQ multiplex PCR; TCRdb stores in-frame clones only, minus some. This sample has 650,000 to 800,000 clones; 90% occur once, and the top ten carry over 0.2%. Sequenced material: peripheral blood. These receptors all come from a woman aged 18-29 years with acute or convalescent COVID-19.

This CDR3 reads CASSYLSTEAFF. The CDR3 DNA reads TGTGCCAGCAGTTACCTATCCACTGAAGCTTTCTTT. The chain recombines TRBV6-5 with TRBJ1-1, with no clear D. Per the germline V gene, CDR1 is MNHEY and CDR2 is SVGAGI. This CDR3 is built from 12 residues. V was trimmed by 2 bases and J by 4 bases, leaving 5 bases between them.

The chain joins TRBV27 to TRBJ2-2; D is uncertain. This CDR3 is built from 12 residues. V lost 4 bases to trimming and J lost 2 bases, with 2 bases between them. The germline CDR1 and CDR2 sequences are MNHEY and SMNVEV (reference sequence). CDR3 in DNA: TGTGCCAGCAGTTCAAACACCGGGGAGCTGTTTTTT. Amino acids: CASSSNTGELFF.

The J gene is TRBJ1-6, the V gene TRBV3-1 (or the pseudogene TRBV3-2); 9 nucleotides align to TRBD1. J gave up 7 bases and V 4 bases, and 8 bases lay outside the gene matches. There are 16 residues in the CDR3. Per germline, CDR1 LGHDT and CDR2 YNNKEL (reference sequence). CDR3 sequence reads: CASSPLLTGGNSPLHF. In DNA, the CDR3 is TGTGCCAGCAGCCCCCTTTTGACAGGGGGAAATTCACCCCTCCACTTT.

The rearrangement links TRBV19 to TRBJ2-1; 7 bases agree with TRBD1. Per the germline V gene, CDR1 is LNHDA and CDR2 is SQIVND (reference sequence). The CDR3 totals 15 residues. V was clipped by 5 bases and J by 8 bases; unmatched bases: 12. As DNA, the CDR3 is TGTGCCAGTAGTTCCCGGGACAGCGGCTTTGATGAGCAGTTCTTC. It translates to CASSSRDSGFDEQFF.

The chain links TRBV2 to TRBJ1-2, with 7 bases fitting TRBD1. The CDR3 totals 14 residues. Germline loops: CDR1 SNHLY, CDR2 FYNNEI. J lost 3 bases, V lost 6 bases, and 7 bases had no gene match. The DNA for the CDR3 is TGTGCCAGCAGGGGGACAGAAATTTACTATGGCTACACCTTC. Its protein product is CASRGTEIYYGYTF.

This sequence joins TRBV2 and TRBJ1-2; the match to TRBD1 covers 12 bases. Germline CDR1 and CDR2: SNHLY and FYNNEI. The CDR3 has 14 residues. With 9 bases clipped from V and 7 bases from J, the junction kept 9 bases outside the gene matches. The CDR3 is CASTPGQGAGGYTF. CDR3 bases: TGTGCCAGTACCCCGGGACAGGGGGCGGGTGGCTACACCTTC.

V usage is TRBV19 and J usage is TRBJ1-5; D unclear. Germline CDR1 reads LNHDA; CDR2 reads SQIVND (reference sequence). The length of the CDR3 is 15 residues. V dropped 9 bases and J dropped 0 bases, with 15 bases sitting between them. The CDR3 is CASRIEAYSNQPQHF. The DNA of the CDR3 is TGTGCCAGCAGAATAGAAGCCTATAGCAATCAGCCCCAGCATTTT.

V gene TRBV7-8 combines with J gene TRBJ1-6; TRBD1 is a possible D gene (5 bases). Between the trimmed V and J ends, which lost 5 bases and 5 bases, there was a span of 13 bases. There are 15 residues in the CDR3. Germline-derived CDR1 and CDR2 are SGHVS and FQNEAQ. The CDR3 DNA reads as TGTGCCAGCAGCCCATATACGGGGGATAATTCACCCCTCCACTTT. Translated: CASSPYTGDNSPLHF. Supplemented by reference TRBV7-8 and TRBJ1-6, the full variable domain reads GAGVSQSPRYKVAKRGQDVALRCDPISGHVSLFWYQQALGQGPEFLTYFQNEAQLDKSGLPSDRFFAERPEGSVSTLKIQRTQQEDSAVYLCASSPYTGDNSPLHFGNGTRLTVT.

This rearrangement joins TRBV12-3 or TRBV12-4 to TRBJ2-1; tentative D call: TRBD2 (5 bases). V was trimmed by 6 bases and J by 4 bases, leaving 10 bases between them. CDR3 length equals 13 residues. CDR3 loop: CASRPRGYNEQFF. CDR3 DNA sequence: TGTGCCAGCAGACCCCGAGGGTACAATGAGCAGTTCTTC.

J is TRBJ1-6 and V is TRBV25-1, with a weak D call TRBD1 (5 bases). Trimming shortened V by 1 base and J by 7 bases, and 8 bases separated the two germline ends. The CDR3 sequence is 14 residues long. Germline assignment: CDR1 MGHDK and CDR2 SYGVNS. CDR3 DNA: TGTGCCAGCAGTGAATTGGCAGGGAATTCACCCCTCCACTTT. Translation: CASSELAGNSPLHF.

The J gene is TRBJ1-1, the V gene TRBV5-1; TRBD1 aligns across 10 bases. The CDR3 consists of 15 residues. The ends lost 3 bases at V and 4 bases at J; junction bases unmatched: 6. Germline-derived CDR1 and CDR2 are SGHRS and YFSETQ. In nucleotides, the CDR3 is TGCGCCAGCAGCTGGGGACAGGGGACGGCCACTGAAGCTTTCTTT. Protein: CASSWGQGTATEAFF.

The genes are TRBV19 and TRBJ1-3; D is perhaps TRBD1 (6 bases). The CDR3 extends over 14 amino acids. The V and J ends lost 5 bases and 8 bases respectively, with 16 bases between them. Looked up from germline, CDR1 is LNHDA and CDR2 is SQIVND (reference sequence). CDR3 DNA: TGTGCCAGTAGTTCGGGACATAATTTACACACCATATATTTT. Its protein product is CASSSGHNLHTIYF.

V and J are TRBV5-1 and TRBJ2-7, with 11 bases aligning to TRBD1. Per the germline V gene, CDR1 is SGHRS and CDR2 is YFSETQ. CDR3 length: 15 residues. The J segment lost 5 bases and the V segment lost 4 bases, leaving 8 bases of the junction unmatched. The chain's CDR3 is CASSPRDRGVNEQYF. DNA for the CDR3: TGCGCCAGCAGCCCCCGGGACAGGGGGGTCAACGAGCAGTACTTC. Complete variable domain (other parts from reference TRBV5-1 and TRBJ2-7): KAGVTQTPRYLIKTRGQQVTLSCSPISGHRSVSWYQQTPGQGLQFLFEYFSETQRNKGNFPGRFSGRQFSNSRSEMNVSTLELGDSALYLCASSPRDRGVNEQYFGPGTRLTVT.